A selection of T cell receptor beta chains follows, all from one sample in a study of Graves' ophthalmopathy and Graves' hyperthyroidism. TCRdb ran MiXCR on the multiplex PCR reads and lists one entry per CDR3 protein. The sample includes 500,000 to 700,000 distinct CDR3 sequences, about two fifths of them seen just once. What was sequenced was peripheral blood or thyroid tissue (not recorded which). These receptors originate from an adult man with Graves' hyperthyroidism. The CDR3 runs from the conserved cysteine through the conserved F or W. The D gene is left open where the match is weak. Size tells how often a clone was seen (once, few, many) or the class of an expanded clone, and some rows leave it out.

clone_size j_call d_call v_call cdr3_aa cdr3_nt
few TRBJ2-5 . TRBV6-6 CASIQQGRGSQYF TGTGCCAGCATTCAGCAGGGCCGGGGGTCCCAGTACTTC
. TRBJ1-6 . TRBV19 CASRAAGDNSPLHF TGTGCCAGTAGGGCGGCAGGGGATAATTCACCCCTCCACTTT
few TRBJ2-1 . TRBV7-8 CASSLAVRRRNEQFF TGTGCCAGCAGCTTAGCCGTCCGGAGGCGCAATGAGCAGTTCTTC
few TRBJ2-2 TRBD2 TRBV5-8 CASSQAGTSTGELFF TGTGCCAGCAGCCAAGCGGGGACTTCCACCGGGGAGCTGTTTTTT
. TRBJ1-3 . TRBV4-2 CASSQGPFPGNTIYF TGTGCCAGCAGCCAGGGACCTTTCCCCGGAAACACCATATATTTT
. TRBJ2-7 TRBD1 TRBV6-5 CASTPRGQGLSYEQYF TGTGCCAGCACCCCCCGGGGACAGGGGCTTTCCTACGAGCAGTACTTC
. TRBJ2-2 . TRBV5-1 CASSGSGTATNTGELFF TGCGCCAGCAGCGGTAGCGGGACAGCGACGAACACCGGGGAGCTGTTTTTT
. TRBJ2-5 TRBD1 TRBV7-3 CASSLTPGQQETQYF TGTGCCAGCAGCTTAACCCCGGGACAGCAAGAGACCCAGTACTTC
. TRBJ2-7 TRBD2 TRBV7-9 CASRGTSGSYGQYF TGTGCCAGCAGAGGGACTAGCGGGAGTTACGGGCAGTACTTC
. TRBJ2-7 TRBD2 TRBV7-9 CASSSGGTSGSRSYEQYF TGTGCCAGCAGCTCCGGGGGGACTAGCGGGAGTCGGTCCTACGAGCAGTACTTC
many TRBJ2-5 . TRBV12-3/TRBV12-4 CASSLGPLASVPHQETQYF TGTGCCAGCAGTTTAGGACCCCTCGCTAGCGTCCCTCACCAAGAGACCCAGTACTTC
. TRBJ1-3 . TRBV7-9 CASSLAGGSTIYF TGTGCCAGCAGCTTAGCCGGGGGAAGCACCATATATTTT
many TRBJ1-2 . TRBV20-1 CSAPGMGDYGYTF TGCAGTGCTCCAGGGATGGGGGACTATGGCTACACCTTC
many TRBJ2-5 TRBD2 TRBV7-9 CASSLWRGGLQETQYF TGTGCCAGCAGCTTATGGCGCGGGGGGCTGCAAGAGACCCAGTACTTC
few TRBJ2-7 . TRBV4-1 CASSQDPRSYEQYF TGCGCCAGCAGCCAAGACCCACGCTCCTACGAGCAGTACTTC
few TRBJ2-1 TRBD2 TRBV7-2 CASSLEGTSVNEQFF TGTGCCAGCAGCTTAGAAGGGACTAGCGTCAATGAGCAGTTCTTC
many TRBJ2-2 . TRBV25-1 CASSEPANTGELFF TGTGCCAGCAGTGAACCAGCGAACACCGGGGAGCTGTTTTTT
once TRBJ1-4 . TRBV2 CASSEWLNEKLFF TGTGCCAGCAGTGAATGGCTTAATGAAAAACTGTTTTTT
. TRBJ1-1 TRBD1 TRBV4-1 CASSQYLQGRTEAFF TGCGCCAGCAGCCAATATCTACAGGGGCGTACTGAAGCTTTCTTT
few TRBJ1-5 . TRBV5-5 CASSLVNAQPQHF TGTGCCAGCAGCTTGGTTAATGCCCAGCCCCAGCATTTT
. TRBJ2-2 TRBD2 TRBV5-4 CASPLLAGVNTGELFF TGTGCCTCACCACTCCTAGCGGGGGTGAACACCGGGGAGCTGTTTTTT
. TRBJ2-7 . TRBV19 CAWSVLGGETYEQYF TGTGCCTGGAGTGTACTAGGTGGAGAGACTTACGAGCAGTACTTC
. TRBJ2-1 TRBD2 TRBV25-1 CAGSGLAGAGNEQFF TGTGCCGGCAGTGGGCTAGCGGGAGCGGGTAATGAGCAGTTCTTC
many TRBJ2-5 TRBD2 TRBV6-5 CASSYSMAGGETQYF TGTGCCAGCAGTTACTCGATGGCGGGAGGGGAGACCCAGTACTTC
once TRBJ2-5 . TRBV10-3 CASRGGTGETQYF TGTGCCAGCAGGGGGGGGACCGGGGAGACCCAGTACTTC
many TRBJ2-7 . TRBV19 CASSMWDSTYEQYF TGTGCCAGTAGTATGTGGGACTCGACCTACGAGCAGTACTTC
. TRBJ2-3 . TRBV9 CASSVEPDTQYF TGTGCCAGCAGCGTAGAGCCAGATACGCAGTATTTT
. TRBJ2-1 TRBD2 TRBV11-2 CASRRSGGLSYNEQFF TGTGCCAGCAGGAGGTCGGGGGGACTGAGCTACAATGAGCAGTTCTTC
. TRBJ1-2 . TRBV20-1 CSAWTSGGRIYGYTF TGCAGTGCTTGGACTAGTGGGGGTCGGATCTATGGCTACACCTTC
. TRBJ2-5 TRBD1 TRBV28 CASSYDRGETQYF TGTGCCAGCAGTTACGACAGGGGTGAGACCCAGTACTTC
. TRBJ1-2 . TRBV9 CASSIYLCSVNIRTGIYGYTF .
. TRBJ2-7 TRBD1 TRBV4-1 CASSQRWQGVYEQYF TGCGCCAGCAGCCAACGATGGCAGGGGGTCTACGAGCAGTACTTC
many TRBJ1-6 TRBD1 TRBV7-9 CASSIGTGTGSGNSPLHF TGTGCCAGCAGCATAGGTACCGGGACAGGGTCGGGGAATTCACCCCTCCACTTT
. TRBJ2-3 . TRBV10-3 CAISESGQGVTDTQYF TGTGCCATCAGTGAGTCGGGGCAGGGTGTCACAGATACGCAGTATTTT
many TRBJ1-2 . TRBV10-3 CATAPLRSQVLNYGYTF TGTGCCACAGCACCACTCCGGTCACAGGTGCTTAACTATGGCTACACCTTC
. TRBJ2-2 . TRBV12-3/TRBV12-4 CASSFRTPTGELFF TGTGCCAGCAGTTTTCGGACTCCCACCGGGGAGCTGTTTTTT
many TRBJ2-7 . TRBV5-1 CASRQQGVNEQYF TGCGCCAGCAGACAGCAGGGAGTTAACGAGCAGTACTTC
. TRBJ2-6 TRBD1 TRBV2 CASRDPGQGEGEANVLTF TGTGCCAGCAGAGATCCGGGACAGGGAGAAGGTGAGGCCAACGTCCTGACTTTC
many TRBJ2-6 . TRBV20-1 CSASRQRSGANVLTF TGCAGTGCTAGTAGACAGCGGTCTGGGGCCAACGTCCTGACTTTC
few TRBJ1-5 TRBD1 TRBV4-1 CASSQGDRLFSNQPQHF TGCGCCAGCAGCCAGGGGGACAGATTATTTAGCAATCAGCCCCAGCATTTT
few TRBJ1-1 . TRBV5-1 CASSLYREGRAFF TGCGCCAGCAGCTTATACAGGGAGGGTCGAGCTTTCTTT
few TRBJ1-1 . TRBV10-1 CASSDSLVQEAFF TGCGCCAGCAGTGATTCACTGGTTCAGGAAGCTTTCTTT
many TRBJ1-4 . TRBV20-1 CSARAGTHSTNEKLFF TGCAGTGCTAGGGCCGGGACCCACTCAACTAATGAAAAACTGTTTTTT
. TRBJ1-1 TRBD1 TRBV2 CAGGQVGTEAFF TGTGCCGGAGGACAGGTGGGCACTGAAGCTTTCTTT
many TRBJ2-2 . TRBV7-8 CASSLGHRNTGELFF TGTGCCAGCAGCTTAGGACACCGAAACACCGGGGAGCTGTTTTTT
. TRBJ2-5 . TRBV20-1 CSARQGEETQYF TGCAGTGCTAGGCAGGGTGAAGAGACCCAGTACTTC
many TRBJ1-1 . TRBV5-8 CASSLAYDTEAFF TGTGCCAGCAGCTTGGCGTATGACACTGAAGCTTTCTTT
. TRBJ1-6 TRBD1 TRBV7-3 CASSSPGQGNSPLHF TGTGCCAGCAGTTCACCGGGACAGGGTAATTCACCCCTCCACTTT
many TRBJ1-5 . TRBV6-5 CASSYSLQGREPQHF TGTGCCAGCAGTTACTCGTTGCAGGGTAGGGAGCCCCAGCATTTT
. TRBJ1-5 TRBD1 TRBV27 CASSLSGADRGVLQPQHF TGTGCCAGCAGTTTATCGGGGGCGGACAGGGGGGTACTTCAGCCCCAGCATTTT
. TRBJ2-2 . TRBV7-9 CASSLDSLTGELFF TGTGCCAGCAGCCTCGACAGTTTAACCGGGGAGCTGTTTTTT
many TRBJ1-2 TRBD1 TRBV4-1 CASSQETGSDGYTF TGCGCCAGCAGCCAAGAGACAGGGTCAGATGGCTACACCTTC
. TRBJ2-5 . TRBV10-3 CAISGTAEETQYF TGTGCCATCAGTGGGACGGCGGAAGAGACCCAGTACTTC